This TCR beta chain stems from a study of OX40 agonist ivuxolimab in advanced cancers. Study-level background: Ivuxolimab, which targeted the costimulatory receptor OX40 (CD134), was an agonistic, fully human IgG2 monoclonal antibody. Intravenous ivuxolimab was administered to patients every 2 weeks at six dose levels: 0.01, 0.1, 0.3, 1.5, 3 and 10 mg/kg. Of the approximately 50 dose-escalation patients, hepatocellular carcinoma was present in roughly 19, melanoma in roughly 15, renal cell carcinoma in 9 and head and neck cancer in 9. In the dose-escalation cohort, 65% to 90% of patients were male, and the mean age was roughly 60 years, with a range of 23 to 79. Patients were allowed to have had prior anti-PD-1, anti-PD-L1 or anti-CTLA-4 therapy, and approximately 39% of the dose-escalation patients had been treated with checkpoint inhibitors. Partial responses were achieved by three dose-escalation patients, of whom one had hepatocellular carcinoma and two had cutaneous melanoma. Peripheral TCRbeta sequencing was intended to test whether TCR sequence diversity was altered and clonal T-cell expansion was caused by ivuxolimab. The paper covers the monotherapy dose-escalation part of the phase I ivuxolimab trial, which included N ≈ 54 patients.

The trial excluded patients who had a history of autoimmune disease or were on systemic immunosuppression. Peripheral blood for TCR sequencing was drawn from every dose cohort at baseline, at cycle 4 day 1 and at cycle 7 day 1. Samples were obtained from an open-label, multicenter, first-in-human phase I dose-escalation trial of ivuxolimab. Adults with locally advanced or metastatic melanoma, renal cell carcinoma, hepatocellular carcinoma or head and neck squamous cell carcinoma were enrolled in the trial. Before TCR sequencing, CD4+ T cells and CD8+ T cells were sorted from peripheral blood as separate populations. The CDR3 goes from the cysteine to the phenylalanine over 13 residues. Only the CDR3 DNA stays, 39 bases, in frame from base 1. Trimming removed 3 bases from V and 13 bases from J; the gene matches leave 10 bases unexplained. Looking up the germline V gene yields CDR1 SGHDT and CDR2 YYEEEE.

Genomic DNA was extracted from sorted cells for sequencing of the TCRbeta CDR3 region. TCRbeta CDR3 regions were sequenced using the immunoSEQ Assay. As stored in TCRdb, this immuneACCESS dataset retains in-frame rearrangements with V and J assigned. A fraction of the clones does not appear; measured against another copy, unresolved V genes explain less than half of the discrepancy, and the remainder lacks a known reason. Across this sample there are 83,000 or so clones, with 90% seen only once. Around 0.75% of the sample is taken by the ten largest. To note about this clone: Its antigen is still unknown. The sample holds no much larger clone one base away, and base qualities are not on file.

What the study reported, not specific to this receptor: The antigen specificity of the clonally expanded peripheral T cells was not determined. Low levels of normalized T-cell clonal expansion were also shown by some nonresponding patients. After ivuxolimab, more expanded clones were found on average in CD8+ T cells than in CD4+ T cells. In the 0.1-3.0 mg/kg groups, partial responders had among the lowest normalized peripheral clonal expansion, particularly in CD8+ T cells. Clonal expansion of both CD4+ and CD8+ blood T cells was observed from baseline to week 6 at doses 0.1 to 3.0 mg/kg.

The input for sequencing was CD4+ or CD8+ T cells sorted from blood, taken in a trial of the OX40 agonist ivuxolimab. The receptor comes from an adult with an advanced solid tumor such as melanoma, head and neck, liver or kidney cancer. The chain couples TRBV5-6 to TRBJ2-1, and TRBD1 aligns with 7 junction nucleotides. The CDR3 protein sequence reads: CASSWTLGGGQFF. The DNA is TGTGCCAGCAGCTGGACGCTAGGGGGCGGTCAGTTCTTC.